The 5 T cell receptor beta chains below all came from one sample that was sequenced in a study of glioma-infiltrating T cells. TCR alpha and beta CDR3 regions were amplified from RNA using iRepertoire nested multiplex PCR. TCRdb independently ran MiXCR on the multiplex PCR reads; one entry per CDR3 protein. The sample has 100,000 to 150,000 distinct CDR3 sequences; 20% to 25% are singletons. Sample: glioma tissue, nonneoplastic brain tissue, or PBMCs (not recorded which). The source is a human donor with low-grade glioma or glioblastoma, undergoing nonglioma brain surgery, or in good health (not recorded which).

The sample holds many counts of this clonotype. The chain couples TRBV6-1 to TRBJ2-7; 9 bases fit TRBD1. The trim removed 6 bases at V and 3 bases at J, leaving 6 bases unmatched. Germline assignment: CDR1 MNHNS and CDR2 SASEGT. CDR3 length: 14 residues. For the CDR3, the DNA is TGTGCCAGCAGGCCCACAGGGGGCGTCTACGAGCAGTACTTC. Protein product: CASRPTGGVYEQYF.

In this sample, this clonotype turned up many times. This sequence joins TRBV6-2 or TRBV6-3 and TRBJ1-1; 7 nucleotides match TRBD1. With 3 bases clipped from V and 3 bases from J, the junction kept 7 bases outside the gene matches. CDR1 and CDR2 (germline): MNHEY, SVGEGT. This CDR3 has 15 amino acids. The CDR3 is CASSYSGRGDTEAFF. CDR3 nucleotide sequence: TGTGCCAGCAGTTATAGCGGCAGGGGGGACACTGAAGCTTTCTTT.

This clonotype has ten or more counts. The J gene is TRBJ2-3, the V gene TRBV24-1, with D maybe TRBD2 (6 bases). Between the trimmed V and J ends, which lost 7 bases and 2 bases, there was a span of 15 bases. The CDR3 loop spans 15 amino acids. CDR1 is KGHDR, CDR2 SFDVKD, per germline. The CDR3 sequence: CATSGSGLLTDTQYF. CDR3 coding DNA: TGTGCCACCAGCGGAAGCGGGCTTCTCACAGATACGCAGTATTTT.

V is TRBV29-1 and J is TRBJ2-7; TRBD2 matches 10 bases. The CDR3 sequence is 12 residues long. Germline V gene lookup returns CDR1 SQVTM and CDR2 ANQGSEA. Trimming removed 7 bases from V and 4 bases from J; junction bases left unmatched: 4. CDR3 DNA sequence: TGCAGCGCCTCGGGACTAGCGTACGAGCAGTACTTC. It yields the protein CSASGLAYEQYF.

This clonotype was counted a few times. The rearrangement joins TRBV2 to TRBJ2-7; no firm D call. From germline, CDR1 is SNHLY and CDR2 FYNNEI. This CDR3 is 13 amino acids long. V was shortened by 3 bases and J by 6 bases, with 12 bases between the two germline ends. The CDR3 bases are TGTGCCAGCAGTGAGGAAAGGGCCGGCGAGCAGTACTTC. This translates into CASSEERAGEQYF. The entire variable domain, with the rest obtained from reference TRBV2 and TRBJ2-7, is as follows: EPEVTQTPSHQVTQMGQEVILRCVPISNHLYFYWYRQILGQKVEFLVSFYNNEISEKSEIFDDQFSVERPDGSNFTLKIRSTKLEDSAMYFCASSEERAGEQYFGPGTRLTVT.